The rows below give T cell receptor beta chains drawn from one sample of a study of radiotherapy plus CTLA-4 blockade in lung cancer. Libraries were prepared by immunoSEQ multiplex PCR; TCRdb keeps only in-frame clonotypes and omits some of them. The sample has around 110,000 clones; more than 75% are singletons. The sample was peripheral blood, taken from a patient treated with radiotherapy plus ipilimumab. The origin of the receptors is a human donor with non-small cell lung cancer that progressed on radiotherapy plus ipilimumab. Some clones in this sample may be carry-over from other donors' samples. Both conserved end residues are part of each CDR3. The order of the fields is D gene, J gene, clone size, V gene, CDR3 protein, CDR3 DNA. D genes are given only for firm matches. Clone sizes are given selectively: once, few, many, or a class where the clone is expanded.

TRBD1	TRBJ1-5	NA	TRBV19	CASSRDDRASNQPQHF	TGTGCCAGTAGCCGAGATGACAGGGCTAGCAATCAGCCCCAGCATTTT
NA	TRBJ1-1	NA	TRBV9	CASRDLRRGMNTEAFF	TGTGCCAGCAGAGACCTTAGAAGAGGCATGAACACTGAAGCTTTCTTT
NA	TRBJ1-2	NA	TRBV5-8	CASSLAGTYGYTF	TGTGCCAGCAGCTTGGCCGGGACCTATGGCTACACCTTC
NA	TRBJ2-1	NA	TRBV9	CASSRQVGNEQFF	TGTGCCAGCAGCCGACAGGTAGGGAATGAGCAGTTCTTC
NA	TRBJ2-5	NA	TRBV2	CASSDRTSGETQYF	TGTGCCAGCAGTGATAGAACTAGTGGTGAGACCCAGTACTTC
NA	TRBJ2-1	once	TRBV28	CASSSSRGASNEQFF	TGTGCCAGCAGTTCATCAAGGGGGGCATCGAATGAGCAGTTCTTC
TRBD2	TRBJ2-3	few	TRBV7-9	CASSPWTSSSPDTQYF	TGTGCCAGCAGCCCGTGGACTAGCTCCTCCCCGGATACGCAGTATTTT
NA	TRBJ1-1	few	TRBV5-8	CASSLGRGDTEAFF	TGTGCCAGCAGCTTGGGCCGGGGGGACACTGAAGCTTTCTTT
TRBD1	TRBJ1-1	few	TRBV6-1	CASSSFGTGEAFF	TGTGCCAGCAGTTCCTTCGGGACAGGTGAAGCTTTCTTT
TRBD2	TRBJ2-5	NA	TRBV7-2	CASKTSGGYQETQYF	TGTGCCAGCAAGACAAGCGGGGGGTACCAAGAGACCCAGTACTTC
NA	TRBJ2-2	NA	TRBV6-4	CASSVESYTGELFF	TGTGCCAGCAGTGTGGAGTCCTACACCGGGGAGCTGTTTTTT
TRBD1	TRBJ2-1	NA	TRBV29-1	CSVNRGSYNEQFF	TGCAGCGTTAACAGGGGGAGCTACAATGAGCAGTTCTTC
NA	TRBJ1-4	few	TRBV5-1	CASSLEGENEKLFF	TGCGCCAGCAGCTTGGAAGGGGAGAACGAAAAACTGTTTTTT
NA	TRBJ1-2	NA	TRBV28	CASNGNWGVGGYTF	TGTGCCAGCAACGGAAACTGGGGCGTGGGGGGCTACACCTTC
TRBD2	TRBJ2-3	NA	TRBV13	CASSFEKWGLAGASEDTQYF	TGTGCCAGCAGCTTTGAAAAATGGGGACTAGCGGGGGCAAGTGAAGATACGCAGTATTTT
NA	TRBJ2-7	NA	TRBV7-2	CASSLGSEKKYEQYF	TGTGCCAGCAGCTTAGGGTCAGAGAAGAAGTACGAGCAGTACTTC
TRBD1	TRBJ2-3	NA	TRBV5-1	CASSSGQGGQDTQYF	TGCGCCAGCAGCTCGGGACAGGGAGGGCAAGATACGCAGTATTTT
TRBD2	TRBJ2-7	NA	TRBV4-1	CASSRHRQGLAGGALYEQYF	TGCGCCAGCAGCCGCCACCGACAGGGGCTAGCGGGGGGGGCACTCTACGAGCAGTACTTC
TRBD1	TRBJ2-1	NA	TRBV4-3	CASSQYLFGTGGHEQFF	TGCGCCAGCAGCCAATACCTCTTCGGGACAGGGGGGCATGAGCAGTTCTTC
TRBD1	TRBJ1-2	few	TRBV6-5	CASSKGQGDYGYTF	TGTGCCAGCAGTAAGGGACAGGGGGACTATGGCTACACCTTC
NA	TRBJ1-3	NA	TRBV9	CASSAGGARSTIYF	TGTGCCAGCAGCGCAGGAGGGGCCCGGAGCACCATATATTTT
NA	TRBJ1-1	NA	TRBV5-4	CASSLEGQGRVPEAFF	TGTGCCAGCAGCTTGGAGGGGCAGGGGCGGGTTCCTGAAGCTTTCTTT
NA	TRBJ1-1	NA	TRBV27	CAVGRGNTEAFF	TGTGCCGTCGGTAGAGGGAACACTGAAGCTTTCTTT
NA	TRBJ1-5	NA	TRBV7-9	CASSLAPGQPQHF	TGTGCCAGCAGCTTGGCCCCTGGACAGCCCCAGCATTTT
TRBD1	TRBJ2-7	NA	TRBV5-6	CASSDRVSYEQYF	TGTGCCAGCAGCGACAGGGTGAGTTACGAGCAGTACTTC
NA	TRBJ1-2	NA	TRBV6-1	CASSEMSVTNYGYTF	TGTGCCAGCAGTGAAATGTCAGTAACTAACTATGGCTACACCTTC
NA	TRBJ1-2	NA	TRBV7-2	CASSRITSGVAYTF	TGTGCCAGCAGCCGTATTACCTCTGGGGTCGCCTACACCTTC
TRBD2	TRBJ2-5	NA	TRBV5-1	CASSSYGLAGGETQYF	TGCGCCAGCAGCTCCTACGGACTAGCGGGGGGTGAGACCCAGTACTTC
TRBD1	TRBJ1-3	NA	TRBV7-3	CASSLYPGQGAGNTIYF	TGTGCCAGCAGCCTCTACCCGGGACAGGGGGCGGGAAACACCATATATTTT